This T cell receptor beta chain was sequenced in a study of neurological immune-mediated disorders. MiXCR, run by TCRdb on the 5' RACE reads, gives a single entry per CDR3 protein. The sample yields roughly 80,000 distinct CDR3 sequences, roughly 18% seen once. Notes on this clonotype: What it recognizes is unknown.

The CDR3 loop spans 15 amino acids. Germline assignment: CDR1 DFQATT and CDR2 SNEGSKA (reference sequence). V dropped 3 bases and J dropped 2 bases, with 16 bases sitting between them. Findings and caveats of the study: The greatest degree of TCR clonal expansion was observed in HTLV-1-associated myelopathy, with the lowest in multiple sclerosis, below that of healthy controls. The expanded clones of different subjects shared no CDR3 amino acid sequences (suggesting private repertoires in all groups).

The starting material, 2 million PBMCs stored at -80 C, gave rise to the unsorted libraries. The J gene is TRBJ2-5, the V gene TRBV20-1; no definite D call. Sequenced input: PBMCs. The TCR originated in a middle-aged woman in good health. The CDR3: CSARRPQDTQETQYF. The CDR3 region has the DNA TGCAGTGCTAGGAGGCCCCAGGATACTCAAGAGACCCAGTACTTC.